This TCR beta chain was sequenced for a study of blood T cell repertoires in COVID-19. The germline V gene encodes CDR1 SEHNR and CDR2 FQNEAQ (reference sequence). V was cut by 4 bases and J by 5 bases, with 11 bases left in between. This CDR3 spans 13 amino acids. In the study's own analysis: Researchers report that nucleated cell counts were estimated from reference gene primer amplification. Method: immunoSEQ multiplex PCR; TCRdb's copy keeps in-frame clones and lacks some. V, J and clone size derive from that table, while D and trimming were established from the DNA sequence. The table shows a few hundred thousand clones, with more than 70% occurring only once.

This clonotype was obtained from a man in his late teens or twenties who had recovered from COVID-19. Sequenced material: peripheral blood. The chain links TRBV7-9 to TRBJ2-5; possibly TRBD2 for D (5 bases). The CDR3 DNA follows: TGTGCCAGCAGCTCCGCGGGTGAGGAGACCCAGTACTTC. Translated, it gives CASSSAGEETQYF. The entire variable domain, with the rest obtained from reference TRBV7-9 and TRBJ2-5, is as follows: DTGVSQNPRHKITKRGQNVTFRCDPISEHNRLYWYRQTLGQGPEFLTYFQNEAQLEKSRLLSDRFSAERPKGSFSTLEIQRTEQGDSAMYLCASSSAGEETQYFGPGTRLLVL.